These 20 T cell receptor beta chains came from one sample sequenced in a study of T cell repertoires in cytomegalovirus infection. These TCRs' antigens remain unknown. From the reads, TCRdb called clonotypes with MiXCR, one entry per CDR3 protein. The table shows roughly 990,000 distinct CDR3 sequences, with roughly 31% occurring only once. The starting material was cultured CD8+ T cells from PBMCs, obtained from culture after CMV antigen stimulation. These receptor sequences come from a human donor in good health (CMV status not recorded). Some clones in this sample may be carry-over from other donors' samples.

The rearrangement joins TRBV10-1 to TRBJ2-3, with 11 bases lining up with TRBD2. V gave up 0 bases and J gave up 1 base; unmatched junction bases: 3. The CDR3 covers 17 residues. Germline values: CDR1 WNHNN, CDR2 SYGVQD (reference sequence). The CDR3 region is CASSESLAGGRTDTQYF. The CDR3 DNA reads TGCGCCAGCAGTGAGTCGTTAGCGGGGGGGCGCACAGATACGCAGTATTTT.

This clonotype was picked up many times. The V call is TRBV6-1, the J call TRBJ1-1; maybe TRBD1 (5 bases). V was clipped by 5 bases and J by 0 bases, with 13 bases between them. The germline gives CDR1 MNHNS, CDR2 SASEGT. The CDR3 loop spans 15 amino acids. CDR3 in amino acids: CASSQGTDVNTEAFF. The CDR3 DNA reads TGTGCCAGCAGTCAAGGGACTGATGTGAACACTGAAGCTTTCTTT.

V usage is TRBV3-1 and J usage is TRBJ2-1; D may be TRBD1 or TRBD2 (5 bases each). Germline-derived CDR1 and CDR2 are LGHDT and YNNKEL (reference sequence). V was shortened by 4 bases and J by 6 bases, with 16 bases between the two germline ends. The CDR3 consists of 15 residues. CDR3 nucleotide sequence: TGTGCCAGCAGCCCCAGTCCGGGGCCCTTCAATGAGCAGTTCTTC. It encodes CASSPSPGPFNEQFF.

Many counts were recorded for this clonotype. This chain links TRBV7-9 with TRBJ1-2; 9 positions match TRBD1. Trimming took 5 bases from V and 2 from J; bases not matched to a gene: 6. The CDR3 is 15 residues long. Germline lookup yields CDR1 SEHNR and CDR2 FQNEAQ (reference sequence). The CDR3 is CASSPGTGRNYGYTF. Here the CDR3 DNA reads TGTGCCAGCAGCCCCGGGACAGGGAGGAACTATGGCTACACCTTC.

With regard to this clonotype: This likely stems from a read error, as it lies one base from a far larger clone. This chain links TRBV7-4 with TRBJ2-2; tentative D call: TRBD1 (5 bases). V was shortened by 0 bases and J by 4 bases, with 6 bases between the two germline ends. The CDR3 is 14 residues long. Germline V gives CDR1 SGHVT, CDR2 SQSDAQ. DNA of the CDR3: TGTGCCAGCAGCTTAGCAGGGGCCACCGGGGAGCTGTTTTTT. It encodes CASSLAGATGELFF.

As to this clonotype: At one end, the junction sequence differs from germline, possibly due to a read error. The V call is TRBV7-9, the J call TRBJ1-4; 7 positions agree with TRBD1. CDR1 and CDR2 (germline): SEHNR, FQNEAQ (reference sequence). This CDR3 is built from 13 residues. DNA of the CDR3: TGTGTCAGCACCAGGGGGACAGACGAAAAACTGTTTTTT. Translation gives CVSTRGTDEKLFF.

This clonotype was recorded many times. The J gene is TRBJ2-2, the V gene TRBV7-2; no definite D call. The germline gives CDR1 SGHTA, CDR2 FQGNSA. The V gene lost 3 bases and the J gene lost 4 bases, with 12 bases spanning the gap. The CDR3 runs 15 residues. CDR3 DNA: TGTGCCAGCAGCTTGACCTCACAGTTCACCGGGGAGCTGTTTTTT. This translates into CASSLTSQFTGELFF.

This clonotype was found a few times. This sequence joins TRBV4-1 and TRBJ1-1, with 8 bases lining up with TRBD1. The CDR3 is made up of 15 amino acids. V lost 4 bases to trimming and J lost 5 bases; unmatched junction nucleotides: 9. From germline, CDR1 is MGHRA and CDR2 YSYEKL. The CDR3 is CASSPVVGQGTEAFF. The CDR3 DNA reads TGCGCCAGCAGCCCAGTTGTAGGACAGGGAACTGAAGCTTTCTTT.

This chain links TRBV6-1 with TRBJ2-1; possible D gene TRBD2, 6 bases. V was clipped by 2 bases and J by 3 bases, with 11 bases between them. Germline CDR1 reads MNHNS; CDR2 reads SASEGT. The CDR3 is 15 amino acids. In nucleotides, the CDR3 is TGTGCCAGCAGTGAACCTTGGGAGGTCTACAATGAGCAGTTCTTC. This codes for CASSEPWEVYNEQFF.

This clonotype was counted between two and nine times. An end of the junction does not agree with germline; a read error may underlie this. The V call is TRBV12-3 or TRBV12-4, the J call TRBJ2-5; D call uncertain. The CDR3 runs to 12 residues. This CDR3 is CASSLVAAPWDF. In nucleotides, the CDR3 is TGTGCCAGCAGTTTAGTTGCAGCCCCCTGGGACTTC.

The V call is TRBV3-1, the J call TRBJ2-5, with 14 positions matching TRBD2. This CDR3 is 16 amino acids long. The V and J ends lost 6 bases and 2 bases, in that order; junction bases with no gene match: 5. The V gene's germline CDR1 is LGHDT and CDR2 YNNKEL (reference sequence). The CDR3 nucleotides read TGTGCCAGCAGTGGACTAGCGGGGGGCCTACAAGAGACCCAGTACTTC. It specifies CASSGLAGGLQETQYF.

This clonotype was observed at least ten times. The rearrangement links TRBV7-6 to TRBJ2-3; D is unclear. The germline gives CDR1 SGHVS, CDR2 FNYEAQ. The V end was cut by 4 bases, the J end by 2 bases, with 16 bases between. The CDR3 contains 16 residues. DNA for the CDR3: TGTGCCAGCAGCTCCGCCGCCTCGGTTCACACAGATACGCAGTATTTT. Its protein product is CASSSAASVHTDTQYF.

This clonotype was seen at least ten times. CDR3 in DNA: TGTGCCAGCAGCTTAGCGCCGGATCAGCCCCAGCATTTT. Translation gives CASSLAPDQPQHF. This sequence joins TRBV7-8 and TRBJ1-5; D not certain. CDR3 length: 13 residues. The V and J ends lost 0 bases and 5 bases respectively, with 5 bases between them. CDR1 is SGHVS, CDR2 FQNEAQ, per germline.

J is TRBJ2-3 and V is TRBV28; possibly TRBD2 for D (6 bases). Germline V gene data show CDR1 as MDHEN and CDR2 as SYDVKM. V lost 3 bases and J 6 bases, leaving 16 bases between the germline ends. This CDR3 spans 15 amino acids. CDR3 DNA: TGTGCCAGCAGTTTCCGTTCCACGGGGGAGGATACGCAGTATTTT. It translates to CASSFRSTGEDTQYF.

This clonotype came up many times. This rearrangement joins TRBV12-3 or TRBV12-4 to TRBJ1-4, with D uncertain. Trimming stripped 5 bases from V and 8 bases from J, with 24 bases between. This CDR3 has 17 residues. CDR3 amino acids: CASSPESGLISREKLFF. DNA for the CDR3: TGTGCCAGCAGTCCCGAGAGTGGGCTCATTTCGAGGGAAAAACTGTTTTTT.

A word on this clonotype: At one end, the junction sequence differs from germline, possibly due to a read error. V is TRBV13 and J is TRBJ2-7, with unresolved D. The CDR3 sequence is 13 residues long. From germline, CDR1 is PRHDT and CDR2 FYEKMQ (reference sequence). The CDR3, as DNA: TGCGCCAGCAGCTCCGAGACCTATGGAGAGCAGTACTTC. Translation: CASSSETYGEQYF.

The CDR3 region is CASSWGGLAAYNEQFF. For the CDR3, the DNA is TGTGCCAGCAGCTGGGGTGGTCTAGCGGCCTACAATGAGCAGTTCTTC. The genes are TRBV7-9 and TRBJ2-1, with 7 nucleotides matching TRBD2. The J segment lost 2 bases and the V segment lost 4 bases, leaving 8 bases of the junction unmatched. The CDR3 length is 16 residues. CDR1 SEHNR and CDR2 FQNEAQ come from the germline V gene (reference sequence).

The J gene is TRBJ2-1, the V gene TRBV7-8, with D tentatively TRBD1 (5 bases). Trimming cost V 5 bases and J 5 bases, with 10 bases left between them. The CDR3 contains 13 residues. Germline-derived CDR1 and CDR2 are SGHVS and FQNEAQ. CDR3 sequence reads: CASSTTANNEQFF. DNA for the CDR3: TGTGCCAGCAGCACGACAGCTAACAATGAGCAGTTCTTC. The variable domain in full, completed from reference TRBV7-8 and TRBJ2-1, reads GAGVSQSPRYKVAKRGQDVALRCDPISGHVSLFWYQQALGQGPEFLTYFQNEAQLDKSGLPSDRFFAERPEGSVSTLKIQRTQQEDSAVYLCASSTTANNEQFFGPGTRLTVL.

The rearrangement joins TRBV4-1 to TRBJ2-7; 8 nucleotides align to TRBD1. The CDR3 totals 15 residues. CDR1 and CDR2 (germline): MGHRA, YSYEKL. Trimming cost V 5 bases and J 2 bases; bases outside gene matches: 8. The CDR3 DNA reads as TGCGCCAGCAGCTTTCGGACAGGGATGCCCTACGAGCAGTACGTC. Residues: CASSFRTGMPYEQYV.

V gene TRBV7-3 combines with J gene TRBJ2-7, with 8 bases fitting TRBD1. V was clipped by 5 bases and J by 3 bases; unmatched bases: 12. CDR1 is SGHTA and CDR2 is FQGTGA in the germline V gene. The CDR3 is 16 residues long. Here the CDR3 reads CASSLPGQGLDYEQYV. The CDR3, as DNA: TGTGCCAGCAGCCTCCCAGGACAGGGCCTTGACTACGAGCAGTACGTC.